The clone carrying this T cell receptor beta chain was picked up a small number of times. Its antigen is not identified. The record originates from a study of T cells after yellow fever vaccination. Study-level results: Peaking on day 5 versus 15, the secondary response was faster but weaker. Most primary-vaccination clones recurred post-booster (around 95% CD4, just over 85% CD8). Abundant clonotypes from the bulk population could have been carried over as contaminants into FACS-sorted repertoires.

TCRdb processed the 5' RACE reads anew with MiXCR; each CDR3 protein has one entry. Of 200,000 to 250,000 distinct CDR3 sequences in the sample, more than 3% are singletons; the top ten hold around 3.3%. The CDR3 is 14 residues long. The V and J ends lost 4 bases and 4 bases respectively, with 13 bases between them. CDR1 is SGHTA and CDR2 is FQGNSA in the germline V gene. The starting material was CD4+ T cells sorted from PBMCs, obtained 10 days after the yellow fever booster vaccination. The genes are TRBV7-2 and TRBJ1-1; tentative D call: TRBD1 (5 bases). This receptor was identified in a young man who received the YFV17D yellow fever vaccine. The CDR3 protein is CASSSRWRGTEAFF. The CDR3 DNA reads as TGTGCCAGCAGCTCCAGGTGGAGGGGCACTGAAGCTTTCTTT.